This entry lists 26 T cell receptor beta chains sequenced from one sample in a study of shared clonotypes between healthy human individuals. The data were produced by immunoSEQ multiplex PCR, yet TCRdb's version contains in-frame clones alone and is incomplete. There are about 480,000 clones in the sample; 75% to 80% occur only once, and around 13% lies in the top ten. Source material: PBMCs. Receptors originate from a woman between 40 and 50 years old in good health. Some clones in this sample may be carry-over from other donors' samples.

The chain combines TRBV7-9 with TRBJ1-5; 8 bases match TRBD1. Trimming took 6 bases from V and 7 from J; bases not matched to a gene: 5. This CDR3 spans 13 amino acids. The germline V gene encodes CDR1 SEHNR and CDR2 FQNEAQ (reference sequence). CDR3 nucleotide sequence: TGTGCCAGCAGTACGACAGGGGACCAGCCCCAGCATTTT. It codes for CASSTTGDQPQHF.

This clone appeared a few times. This chain uses TRBV4-2 with TRBJ2-1; D is ambiguous. CDR3 length: 16 residues. Deletions cut 0 bases from V and 5 bases from J, with 14 bases between. The germline V gene encodes CDR1 LGHNA and CDR2 YNFKEQ. The chain's CDR3 is CASSQDGIHLNNEQFF. The CDR3 DNA sequence: TGTGCCAGCAGCCAAGATGGCATCCACCTCAACAATGAGCAGTTCTTC.

The V and J genes are TRBV19 and TRBJ1-5; D gene uncertain. This CDR3 comprises 13 residues. V was shortened by 9 bases and J by 4 bases, with 13 bases between the two germline ends. CDR1 and CDR2 (germline): LNHDA, SQIVND (reference sequence). The CDR3 here is CASQMSRNQPQHF. The DNA of the CDR3 is TGTGCCAGCCAAATGTCAAGGAATCAGCCCCAGCATTTT.

Notes on this clone: Additional DNA sequences in this sample encode the identical CDR3. V is TRBV30 and J is TRBJ1-1, with D perhaps matching TRBD1 (5 bases). Per germline, CDR1 GTSNPN and CDR2 SVGIG (reference sequence). The CDR3 length is 13 residues. V lost 0 bases and J lost 0, with 5 bases in between. The CDR3 nucleotides are TGTGCCTGGAGTGTGACAGTGAACACTGAAGCTTTCTTT. This gives the protein CAWSVTVNTEAFF.

This chain connects TRBV4-1 to TRBJ2-1, with 11 bases that match TRBD2. The V segment lost 5 bases and the J segment 0 bases; nucleotides outside the gene matches: 0. The CDR3 runs 15 residues. Germline V gene lookup returns CDR1 MGHRA and CDR2 YSYEKL. The CDR3 loop is CASSGLAGSYNEQFF. The CDR3 region has the DNA TGCGCCAGCAGCGGACTAGCGGGCTCCTACAATGAGCAGTTCTTC.

V is TRBV10-3 and J is TRBJ2-3, with D possibly TRBD2 on 5 matching bases. From germline, CDR1 is ENHRY and CDR2 SYGVKD. The CDR3 consists of 15 residues. Trimming took 3 bases from V and 1 from J, leaving 11 bases between them. Written as DNA, the CDR3 is TGTGCCATCAGTGAATCCCGTAGCGGCACAGATACGCAGTATTTT. It encodes CAISESRSGTDTQYF.

This clone was observed a handful of times. This chain connects TRBV28 to TRBJ2-2; D possibly corresponds to TRBD2 (6 bases). CDR3 size: 15 residues. Trimming left V 5 bases short and J 5 bases short, with 15 bases between. The germline V gene has CDR1 MDHEN and CDR2 SYDVKM. CDR3 protein: CASSGGIHSTGELFF. The DNA for the CDR3 is TGTGCCAGCAGTGGGGGGATACACTCAACCGGGGAGCTGTTTTTT.

V is TRBV7-2 and J is TRBJ1-1; D remains ambiguous. The CDR3 totals 15 residues. Trimming removed 3 bases from V and 3 bases from J, with 14 bases in between. From germline, CDR1 is SGHTA and CDR2 FQGNSA. The CDR3 region is CASSLGPGWDTEAFF. CDR3 nucleotides: TGTGCCAGCAGCTTGGGTCCGGGGTGGGACACTGAAGCTTTCTTT. Complete variable domain (other parts from reference TRBV7-2 and TRBJ1-1): GAGVSQSPSNKVTEKGKDVELRCDPISGHTALYWYRQSLGQGLEFLIYFQGNSAPDKSGLPSDRFSAERTGGSVSTLTIQRTQQEDSAVYLCASSLGPGWDTEAFFGQGTRLTVV.

The chain combines TRBV7-9 with TRBJ2-1; 10 bases fit TRBD2. Germline values: CDR1 SEHNR, CDR2 FQNEAQ (reference sequence). The CDR3 is 14 residues long. The V and J ends lost 9 bases and 9 bases, in that order; junction bases with no gene match: 11. The CDR3 sequence is CASLGELAGSEQFF. DNA for the CDR3: TGTGCCAGTCTCGGGGAACTAGCGGGATCTGAGCAGTTCTTC.

This chain uses TRBV11-3 with TRBJ2-5, with TRBD1 as a possible D gene (5 bases). Trimming pared 2 bases from V and 5 bases from J, leaving 9 bases between. This CDR3 is built from 13 residues. The germline V gene has CDR1 SGHNT and CDR2 YENEEA. The CDR3 DNA reads as TGTGCCAGCAGCTTAAACTCAGGGGAGACCCAGTACTTC. Amino acid sequence: CASSLNSGETQYF.

The chain has TRBV11-2 and TRBJ2-2; D is uncertain. Trimming left V 6 bases short and J 0 bases short, with 8 bases between. The CDR3 is 14 residues long. CDR1 and CDR2 from the germline V gene are SGHAT and FQNNGV. The CDR3: CASREVANTGELFF. The CDR3 DNA reads as TGTGCCAGCAGGGAAGTCGCGAACACCGGGGAGCTGTTTTTT.

The chain links TRBV6-5 to TRBJ2-6; TRBD1 might be the D (5 bases). V lost 7 bases to trimming and J lost 2 bases, with 9 bases between them. The V gene's germline CDR1 is MNHEY and CDR2 SVGAGI. CDR3 size: 14 residues. The CDR3 coding sequence is TGTGCCAGCAAGGGGCTGGCTGGGGCCAACGTCCTGACTTTC. This codes for CASKGLAGANVLTF.

The J gene is TRBJ1-1, the V gene TRBV5-1; 12 nucleotides line up with TRBD1. With V trimmed by 5 bases and J by 5 bases, 10 bases remained unmatched. This CDR3 has 16 amino acids. CDR1 and CDR2 from the germline V gene are SGHRS and YFSETQ. The CDR3 protein is CASRPRGDRGLTEAFF. For the CDR3, the DNA is TGCGCCAGCAGACCCCGGGGGGACAGGGGGCTTACTGAAGCTTTCTTT.

The chain uses TRBV7-2 and TRBJ2-5, with D hard to call. Germline V CDR1 and CDR2: SGHTA, FQGNSA. The CDR3 is 14 amino acids. Trimming stripped 5 bases from V and 4 bases from J, with 14 bases between. CDR3 nucleotide sequence: TGTGCCAGCAGCCGATTGACCGACGTAGAGACCCAGTACTTC. The encoded protein is CASSRLTDVETQYF.

The rearrangement uses TRBV6-5 and TRBJ1-6; the D gene is possibly TRBD1 (6 bases). CDR1 MNHEY and CDR2 SVGAGI come from the germline V gene. This CDR3 has 13 residues. Trimming removed 6 bases from V and 8 bases from J, with 11 bases in between. The CDR3 coding sequence is TGTGCCAGCAGGCGGGCAGGGGATTCACCCCTCCACTTT. Protein sequence: CASRRAGDSPLHF.

The chain combines TRBV5-4 with TRBJ2-1; 12 positions match TRBD2. This CDR3 region has 12 residues. The V and J ends lost 3 bases and 14 bases, in that order; junction bases with no gene match: 3. Germline lookup yields CDR1 SGHNT and CDR2 YYREEE (reference sequence). CDR3 bases: TGTGCCAGCAGCTCTAGCGGGAGGGCCGAGTTCTTC. It translates to CASSSSGRAEFF. The full variable domain, its missing parts supplied by reference TRBV5-4 and TRBJ2-1, is ETGVTQSPTHLIKTRGQQVTLRCSSQSGHNTVSWYQQALGQGPQFIFQYYREEENGRGNFPPRFSGLQFPNYSSELNVNALELDDSALYLCASSSSGRAEFFGPGTRLTVL.

In its sample, this clone was seen once. The genes are TRBV28 and TRBJ2-2; a weak D match, TRBD2 (6 bases). The ends were cut back, 8 bases at V and 4 bases at J, with 8 bases in the middle. The germline gives CDR1 MDHEN, CDR2 SYDVKM. There are 12 residues in the CDR3. The CDR3 loop reads CASAAGTGELFF. In DNA form, the CDR3 reads TGTGCCAGCGCAGCGGGCACCGGGGAGCTGTTTTTT. The full variable domain, in which reference TRBV28 and TRBJ2-2 provide the parts outside the CDR3, is DVKVTQSSRYLVKRTGEKVFLECVQDMDHENMFWYRQDPGLGLRLIYFSYDVKMKEKGDIPEGYSVSREKKERFSLILESASTNQTSMYLCASAAGTGELFFGEGSRLTVL.

J is TRBJ1-2 and V is TRBV2; D unresolved. The V end was cut by 6 bases, the J end by 1 base, with 6 bases between. This CDR3 is 12 amino acids long. The V gene's germline CDR1 is SNHLY and CDR2 FYNNEI. CDR3 in amino acids: CASRTSNYGYTF. As DNA, the CDR3 is TGTGCCAGCAGGACCAGTAACTATGGCTACACCTTC.

The chain carries TRBV19 and TRBJ2-1; 9 positions agree with TRBD2. Germline V CDR1 and CDR2: LNHDA, SQIVND (reference sequence). The CDR3 consists of 14 residues. Trimming took 3 bases from V and 4 from J; bases not matched to a gene: 1. CDR3 in amino acids: CASSMLAGYNEQFF. The CDR3 DNA reads as TGTGCCAGTAGTATGCTAGCGGGGTACAATGAGCAGTTCTTC.

This clone was recorded a few times. The chain is built from TRBV15 and TRBJ2-3; the D call may be TRBD1 or TRBD2 (5 bases each). Germline V CDR1 and CDR2: LNHNV, YYDKDF (reference sequence). V dropped 3 bases and J dropped 0 bases, with 10 bases sitting between them. This CDR3 has 15 amino acids. The CDR3 region is CATSSFGASTDTQYF. The DNA for the CDR3 is TGTGCCACCAGCAGCTTCGGGGCCAGCACAGATACGCAGTATTTT.

The CDR3 DNA sequence: TGTGCCAGCAGCCCCTTCGGAGAAGCGGGAGGCGGAGAGACCCAGTACTTC. This codes for CASSPFGEAGGGETQYF. The rearrangement uses TRBV5-8 and TRBJ2-5; 9 positions agree with TRBD2. Germline V gives CDR1 SGHTS, CDR2 YDEGEE. This CDR3 comprises 17 residues. The V and J ends lost 4 bases and 4 bases, in that order; junction bases with no gene match: 14.

The rearrangement links TRBV15 to TRBJ1-2; 8 nucleotides agree with TRBD1. V shed 0 bases, J shed 3 bases, and the junction held 0 bases outside the gene matches. The CDR3 spans 14 residues. From germline, CDR1 is LNHNV and CDR2 YYDKDF (reference sequence). This chain's CDR3 is CATSREDRDYGYTF. The CDR3 nucleotides are TGTGCCACCAGCAGAGAGGACAGGGACTATGGCTACACCTTC.

V gene TRBV7-3 combines with J gene TRBJ1-5; no definite D call. The CDR3 consists of 13 residues. Germline CDR1 reads SGHTA; CDR2 reads FQGTGA. V was pared by 0 bases and J by 4 bases, with 4 bases between. The CDR3 here is CASSLTLNQPQHF. CDR3 nucleotides: TGTGCCAGCAGCTTAACGTTAAATCAGCCCCAGCATTTT.

This sequence joins TRBV28 and TRBJ2-5; TRBD2 matches at 11 bases. V lost 1 base, J lost 2 bases, and 3 bases stayed unmatched. The CDR3 loop spans 16 amino acids. The V gene's germline CDR1 is MDHEN and CDR2 SYDVKM. The CDR3 spells CASSLLTSGAQETQYF. For the CDR3, the DNA is TGTGCCAGCAGTTTATTGACTAGCGGGGCGCAAGAGACCCAGTACTTC.

The rearrangement uses TRBV14 and TRBJ2-7, with 8 nucleotides matching TRBD1. This CDR3 is built from 17 residues. V lost 3 bases to trimming and J lost 6 bases; unmatched junction nucleotides: 16. Germline V gene sequence: CDR1 SGHDN, CDR2 FVKESK. This CDR3 is CASSQQMPGTGAREQYF. The CDR3 DNA reads TGTGCCAGCAGCCAGCAGATGCCTGGGACAGGCGCACGCGAGCAGTACTTC.

This chain connects TRBV18 to TRBJ2-5; D is perhaps TRBD2 (5 bases). Trimming left V 7 bases short and J 5 bases short, with 17 bases between. CDR1 is KGHSH and CDR2 is LQKENI in the germline V gene. The CDR3 is 14 amino acids. CDR3 in amino acids: CASCPPGVGETQYF. DNA for the CDR3: TGTGCCAGCTGCCCCCCCGGGGTAGGGGAGACCCAGTACTTC.